One sample yielded the 31 T cell receptor beta chains listed below, sequenced in a study of response to subunit inactivated influenza vaccine. TCRdb re-called the RT-PCR reads through MiXCR, storing one row per CDR3 protein. The table lists about 540,000 distinct CDR3 sequences, less than 25% of them singletons, with about 3% in the top ten. The sample also formed part of further work on T cells expressing NK-cell markers. That study adds: TCR beta cDNA was generated via 5'RACE template switching incorporating UMIs.

The source was CD4+ T cells sorted from PBMCs, collected 11 to 12 days after vaccination. These TCRs come from a man between 50 and 59 years old who received an inactivated influenza vaccine.

This clonotype was observed a few times. The chain joins TRBV12-3 or TRBV12-4 to TRBJ1-2; D call uncertain. The CDR3 is made up of 14 amino acids. V was clipped by 3 bases and J by 9 bases, with 17 bases between them. The CDR3 nucleotides are TGTGCCAGCAGTTTCCGCTCTCTCATCCCCAGCTACACCTTC. This translates into CASSFRSLIPSYTF.

The chain links TRBV7-8 to TRBJ2-5; maybe TRBD1 (6 bases). This CDR3 is 16 amino acids long. Germline V gene sequence: CDR1 SGHVS, CDR2 FQNEAQ. V was clipped by 3 bases and J by 4 bases, with 18 bases between them. The CDR3 nucleotides read TGTGCCAGCAGCTTGACTACAGGGTTCGGCATAGAGACCCAGTACTTC. Its translation: CASSLTTGFGIETQYF.

The chain uses TRBV5-4 and TRBJ2-7, with a weak D call TRBD1 (5 bases). Germline loops: CDR1 SGHNT, CDR2 YYREEE (reference sequence). The CDR3 has 14 amino acids. V was pared by 4 bases and J by 7 bases, with 18 bases between. Here the CDR3 DNA reads TGTGCCAGCAGCAAGGACCCCAAGCAGGGAGAGCAGTACTTC. Translated: CASSKDPKQGEQYF.

This clonotype was observed many times. This rearrangement joins TRBV24-1 to TRBJ2-1, with D perhaps matching TRBD1 or TRBD2 (5 bases each). Germline V gene data show CDR1 as KGHDR and CDR2 as SFDVKD. This CDR3 contains 11 residues. Trimming shortened V by 9 bases and J by 9 bases, and 11 bases separated the two germline ends. The CDR3 region is CATGTGGEQFF. CDR3 in DNA: TGTGCCACCGGTACAGGAGGTGAGCAGTTCTTC.

The chain couples TRBV4-2 to TRBJ2-5, with no clear D. V lost 0 bases and J 0 bases, leaving 8 bases between the germline ends. The length of the CDR3 is 15 residues. CDR1 and CDR2 (germline): LGHNA, YNFKEQ. CDR3 region: CASSQDGSNQETQYF. The CDR3 DNA is TGTGCCAGCAGCCAAGATGGCTCGAACCAAGAGACCCAGTACTTC.

The genes are TRBV2 and TRBJ2-5; 7 positions match TRBD1. The length of the CDR3 is 14 residues. CDR1 and CDR2 (germline): SNHLY, FYNNEI. V shed 7 bases, J shed 2 bases, and the junction held 7 bases outside the gene matches. The CDR3 DNA follows: TGTGCCAGCACCTTGACAGGGTTTCAAGAGACCCAGTACTTC. Translating it yields CASTLTGFQETQYF. Using reference TRBV2 and TRBJ2-5 for the parts outside the CDR3, the full variable domain is EPEVTQTPSHQVTQMGQEVILRCVPISNHLYFYWYRQILGQKVEFLVSFYNNEISEKSEIFDDQFSVERPDGSNFTLKIRSTKLEDSAMYFCASTLTGFQETQYFGPGTRLLVL.

The CDR3 bases are TGCGCCAGCAATCGAGCGGCGGCAGATACGCAGTATTTT. Its protein is CASNRAAADTQYF. The V call is TRBV10-1, the J call TRBJ2-3; possibly TRBD2 for D (5 bases). Germline V CDR1 and CDR2: WNHNN, SYGVQD (reference sequence). Trimming stripped 7 bases from V and 4 bases from J, with 12 bases between. CDR3 length equals 13 residues.

The chain links TRBV4-1 to TRBJ2-5; the match to TRBD1 covers 10 bases. Germline CDR1 and CDR2: MGHRA and YSYEKL. With V trimmed by 4 bases and J by 4 bases, 9 bases remained unmatched. CDR3 length: 16 amino acids. Here the CDR3 reads CASSRIGQGVRETQYF. The DNA for the CDR3 is TGCGCCAGCAGCCGGATAGGACAGGGGGTTCGAGAGACCCAGTACTTC.

This clonotype has just one count. This chain uses TRBV2 with TRBJ2-3; 7 bases are shared with TRBD2. Germline trimming cut 3 bases from V and 3 bases from J; bases unmatched to any gene: 6. The CDR3 has 15 amino acids. CDR1 is SNHLY, CDR2 FYNNEI, per germline. CDR3 region: CASSEKLGGTDTQYF. As DNA, the CDR3 is TGTGCCAGCAGTGAGAAGTTGGGGGGGACAGATACGCAGTATTTT.

This clonotype appeared a few times. The chain employs TRBV3-1 and TRBJ2-7; D is unresolved. Germline-derived CDR1 and CDR2 are LGHDT and YNNKEL (reference sequence). With 0 bases removed from V and 0 bases from J, the gap between germline ends came to 6 bases. CDR3 size: 14 residues. CDR3 loop: CASSQDRHSYEQYF. In DNA, the CDR3 is TGTGCCAGCAGCCAAGATCGGCACTCCTACGAGCAGTACTTC.

This clonotype came up a few times. The rearrangement links TRBV5-6 to TRBJ2-5; 7 bases are shared with TRBD2. V lost 0 bases, J lost 1 base, and 6 bases stayed unmatched. The CDR3 covers 16 residues. Germline CDR1 reads SGHDT; CDR2 reads YYEEEE. The CDR3 protein is CASSLEWRETQETQYF. In nucleotides, the CDR3 is TGTGCCAGCAGCTTGGAGTGGCGGGAGACCCAAGAGACCCAGTACTTC.

The CDR3, as DNA: TGTGCCAGCAGTTGGGGCGGAGGTGTGGATTCACCCCTCCACTTT. Protein sequence: CASSWGGGVDSPLHF. V is TRBV6-9 and J is TRBJ1-6; tentative D call: TRBD1 (5 bases). The germline V and J ends were trimmed by 4 bases and 8 bases, with 15 bases remaining between them. Per germline, CDR1 MNHGY and CDR2 SVAAGI. This CDR3 contains 15 residues.

In this sample, this clonotype turned up a few times. The V call is TRBV12-3 or TRBV12-4, the J call TRBJ1-2, with TRBD1 matching over 7 bases. V trimming: 6 bases; J trimming: 6 bases; junction bases outside the gene matches: 16. The CDR3 consists of 16 residues. The CDR3 is CASSPTGSLQGDGYTF. For the CDR3, the DNA is TGTGCCAGCAGCCCGACAGGGAGCCTCCAAGGGGATGGCTACACCTTC.

This clonotype showed up just a few times. CDR3 residues: CSASQGLSYEQYF. The CDR3 DNA follows: TGCAGTGCTAGCCAGGGATTATCCTACGAGCAGTACTTC. The V and J genes are TRBV20-1 and TRBJ2-7; tentatively, D is TRBD1 (5 bases). V was clipped by 3 bases and J by 1 base, with 10 bases between them. CDR1 is DFQATT, CDR2 SNEGSKA, per germline (reference sequence). The CDR3 runs to 13 residues.

There are a few counts of this clonotype. This chain connects TRBV4-1 to TRBJ1-6; weak D call: TRBD1 (6 bases). This CDR3 is 18 amino acids long. Trimming took 1 base from V and 0 from J, leaving 13 bases between them. The germline V gene has CDR1 MGHRA and CDR2 YSYEKL. CDR3 sequence reads: CASSQGLTGSSYNSPLHF. The DNA of the CDR3 is TGCGCCAGCAGCCAAGGACTCACAGGGAGCTCCTATAATTCACCCCTCCACTTT.

The V call is TRBV10-3, the J call TRBJ2-3, with a tentative D call TRBD1 (6 bases). CDR1 and CDR2 from the germline V gene are ENHRY and SYGVKD. The CDR3 covers 14 residues. V was cut by 10 bases and J by 0 bases, with 14 bases left in between. CDR3 sequence (DNA): TGTGCCACGGAGAGGGGGTTAAGCACAGATACGCAGTATTTT. As protein: CATERGLSTDTQYF.

This chain joins TRBV5-4 and TRBJ2-3; 10 nucleotides match TRBD1. J was trimmed by 6 bases and V by 4 bases; bases with no gene match: 8. The germline V gene has CDR1 SGHNT and CDR2 YYREEE (reference sequence). This CDR3 has 15 amino acids. Here the CDR3 DNA reads TGTGCCAGCAGCCTGTGGGACAGGGGCGGGGATACGCAGTATTTT. Translated: CASSLWDRGGDTQYF.

The chain is built from TRBV9 and TRBJ2-3; 9 bases line up with TRBD2. V was clipped by 0 bases and J by 4 bases; unmatched bases: 6. Germline values: CDR1 SGDLS, CDR2 YYNGEE. The CDR3 totals 16 residues. The CDR3 sequence is CASSVAAGGPPDTQYF. CDR3 DNA sequence: TGTGCCAGCAGCGTAGCTGCGGGGGGGCCCCCAGATACGCAGTATTTT.

The genes are TRBV25-1 and TRBJ2-3; the D is unclear. V lost 3 bases and J lost 3, with 4 bases in between. The CDR3 has 12 amino acids. Germline V gene sequence: CDR1 MGHDK, CDR2 SYGVNS. The CDR3 bases are TGTGCCAGCAGTGATAGTACAGATACGCAGTATTTT. This translates into CASSDSTDTQYF.

The table lists this clonotype with a few counts. The chain is built from TRBV4-2 and TRBJ2-2, with D maybe TRBD2 (8 bases). CDR3 size: 15 residues. The V gene's germline CDR1 is LGHNA and CDR2 YNFKEQ. Between the trimmed V and J ends, which lost 11 bases and 1 base, there was a span of 17 bases. Written as DNA, the CDR3 is TGTGCCTCCGGGGGGGACAGACTGAACACCGGGGAGCTGTTTTTT. Protein product: CASGGDRLNTGELFF.

This chain joins TRBV20-1 and TRBJ2-2; TRBD2 is a possible D gene (6 bases). Trimming removed 0 bases from V and 4 bases from J, with 12 bases in between. Germline CDR1 and CDR2: DFQATT and SNEGSKA (reference sequence). The CDR3 runs to 15 residues. CDR3 loop: CSARDWLASTGELFF. In nucleotides, the CDR3 is TGCAGTGCTAGAGATTGGCTAGCGAGCACCGGGGAGCTGTTTTTT.

V gene TRBV21-1 combines with J gene TRBJ2-1; the table's D gene call, TRBD2, was not cross checked with the DNA. TRBV21-1 is reported as a pseudogene. The CDR3 has 13 amino acids. The CDR3 coding sequence is TGTGCCAGCAGCAAAACGGTAGTCGATGAGCAGTTCTTC. This codes for CASSKTVVDEQFF.

This clonotype was found a few times. The gene calls are TRBV7-9 and TRBJ2-1; 7 bases map to TRBD2. The V and J ends lost 0 bases and 6 bases, in that order; junction bases with no gene match: 5. CDR3 length equals 15 residues. The germline gives CDR1 SEHNR, CDR2 FQNEAQ (reference sequence). The CDR3: CASSLARTRTNEQFF. The CDR3, as DNA: TGTGCCAGCAGCTTAGCACGGACTAGGACCAATGAGCAGTTCTTC.

Only a few counts were recorded for this clonotype. The gene calls are TRBV7-9 and TRBJ1-6; 9 bases agree with TRBD1. The V and J ends lost 5 bases and 7 bases, in that order; junction bases with no gene match: 6. The CDR3 is 15 amino acids. CDR1 and CDR2 (germline): SEHNR, FQNEAQ (reference sequence). The CDR3 sequence is CASSDGDRVNSPLHF. CDR3 sequence (DNA): TGTGCCAGCAGCGATGGGGACAGGGTAAATTCACCCCTCCACTTT.

The chain recombines TRBV12-3 or TRBV12-4 with TRBJ2-1, with D possibly matching TRBD2 (6 bases). V lost 8 bases and J 4 bases, leaving 21 bases between the germline ends. The CDR3 sequence is 16 residues long. Written as DNA, the CDR3 is TGTGCCAGCCCCCCGGGATTAGCGGAGAATTACAATGAGCAGTTCTTC. Its protein product is CASPPGLAENYNEQFF.

The J gene is TRBJ1-6, the V gene TRBV12-3 or TRBV12-4, with 12 bases lining up with TRBD1. This CDR3 has 19 amino acids. Unmatched junction bases numbered 6, after V lost 3 bases and J lost 0 bases. The CDR3 nucleotides are TGTGCCAGCAGTTTCGGGACAGGGGGCCTTTTCTCCTATAATTCACCCCTCCACTTT. It translates to CASSFGTGGLFSYNSPLHF.

This rearrangement joins TRBV25-1 to TRBJ2-7; D is perhaps TRBD1 or TRBD2 (5 bases each). In germline, CDR1 is MGHDK, CDR2 SYGVNS. V lost 6 bases and J 3 bases, leaving 15 bases between the germline ends. The length of the CDR3 is 14 residues. Written as DNA, the CDR3 is TGTGCCAGCAGGGGGGACGGTCTCTACTACGAGCAGTACTTC. Residues: CASRGDGLYYEQYF.

This clonotype was detected only a few times. In nucleotides, the CDR3 is TGTGCCAGCAGTGAAATTGGGACGAGGATGGGGCAGTACTTC. This sequence encodes CASSEIGTRMGQYF. The chain uses TRBV6-1 and TRBJ2-7; D may be TRBD1 or TRBD2 (5 bases each). CDR3 length: 14 amino acids. Germline CDR1 is MNHNS and CDR2 is SASEGT. Trimming removed 2 bases at V and 9 bases at J, with 17 bases between.

This clonotype was counted only a few times. V and J are TRBV7-9 and TRBJ2-3, with D uncertain. The V end lost 4 bases, the J end lost 3 bases, and 8 bases lay between the germline ends. The CDR3 consists of 13 residues. Germline V lookup: CDR1 SEHNR, CDR2 FQNEAQ (reference sequence). The CDR3 protein is CASSSSRTDTQYF. CDR3 nucleotides: TGTGCCAGCAGCTCGTCCCGGACAGATACGCAGTATTTT.

The V call is TRBV28, the J call TRBJ2-3; 7 nucleotides align to TRBD1. Germline V gene lookup returns CDR1 MDHEN and CDR2 SYDVKM. The junction had 17 bases not matched to a gene; V was cut back by 6 bases and J by 8 bases. The CDR3 sequence is 16 residues long. The CDR3 DNA reads TGTGCCAGCAGCCCGACCGGGACAGAGCGAACGGGTACGCAGTATTTT. Translated: CASSPTGTERTGTQYF. Complete variable domain (other parts from reference TRBV28 and TRBJ2-3): DVKVTQSSRYLVKRTGEKVFLECVQDMDHENMFWYRQDPGLGLRLIYFSYDVKMKEKGDIPEGYSVSREKKERFSLILESASTNQTSMYLCASSPTGTERTGTQYFGPGTRLTVL.

The chain combines TRBV28 with TRBJ2-7; weak D call: TRBD2 (6 bases). The CDR3 extends over 15 amino acids. Trimming pared 3 bases from V and 0 bases from J, leaving 12 bases between. Germline CDR1 reads MDHEN; CDR2 reads SYDVKM. CDR3 amino acids: CASSLIRGSSYEQYF. The DNA of the CDR3 is TGTGCCAGCAGTTTGATTCGGGGGAGCTCCTACGAGCAGTACTTC.